These 14 T cell receptor beta chains originate from one sample sequenced in a study of Graves' ophthalmopathy and Graves' hyperthyroidism. Researchers took RNA transcripts and amplified TCR beta CDR3 regions from them. An opening RT-PCR round employed HTBI primers and preceded a second-round multiplex PCR. TCRdb independently ran MiXCR on the multiplex PCR reads; one entry per CDR3 protein. The sample yields around 1,000,000 distinct CDR3 sequences, roughly two fifths seen once. The specimen was peripheral blood or thyroid tissue (not recorded which). These receptors all come from an adult man with Graves' hyperthyroidism.

Many counts were recorded for this clonotype. The chain joins TRBV29-1 to TRBJ2-7; 7 positions match TRBD1. Germline CDR1 and CDR2: SQVTM and ANQGSEA. This CDR3 is 13 amino acids long. Trimming removed 4 bases from V and 4 bases from J; junction bases left unmatched: 7. CDR3: CSVVAPGGYEQYF. The CDR3 region has the DNA TGCAGCGTTGTGGCCCCAGGGGGATACGAGCAGTACTTC.

At least ten counts were recorded for this clonotype. This chain uses TRBV7-6 with TRBJ1-1, with D unresolved. The CDR3 loop spans 17 amino acids. The V and J ends lost 5 bases and 1 base respectively, with 20 bases between them. Per the germline V gene, CDR1 is SGHVS and CDR2 is FNYEAQ. CDR3 protein: CASSSTAGGIRNTEAFF. The DNA for the CDR3 is TGTGCCAGCAGCAGTACGGCAGGCGGTATTAGGAACACTGAAGCTTTCTTT.

The chain employs TRBV25-1 and TRBJ2-3, with D hard to call. The CDR3 has 15 amino acids. CDR1 is MGHDK and CDR2 is SYGVNS in the germline V gene. Trimming pared 2 bases from V and 3 bases from J, leaving 12 bases between. The CDR3 DNA reads TGTGCCAGCAGTGAAGGTGCGTCGGAGACAGATACGCAGTATTTT. This encodes CASSEGASETDTQYF.

This clonotype was detected a few times. This chain uses TRBV4-3 with TRBJ2-2; D is ambiguous. The CDR3 is made up of 16 amino acids. CDR1 LGHNA and CDR2 YSLEER come from the germline V gene. The V end lost 0 bases, the J end lost 3 bases, and 11 bases lay between the germline ends. As DNA, the CDR3 is TGCGCCAGCAGCCAAGATCAAGGGTCCGACACCGGGGAGCTGTTTTTT. Translated, it gives CASSQDQGSDTGELFF.

This clonotype showed up just a few times. The junction shows a germline mismatch at one end, possibly a read error. J is TRBJ1-2 and V is TRBV2; D not resolved. This CDR3 is 14 amino acids long. Germline V gene lookup returns CDR1 SNHLY and CDR2 FYNNEI. CDR3 in amino acids: CASSEFTPLYTLRF. The CDR3 DNA is TGTGCCAGCAGTGAATTTACCCCCTTATACACCCTCCGCTTC.

The chain couples TRBV7-8 to TRBJ2-7, with 11 bases matching TRBD1. The CDR3 consists of 15 residues. The germline CDR1 and CDR2 sequences are SGHVS and FQNEAQ. Unmatched junction bases numbered 8, after V lost 4 bases and J lost 6 bases. The CDR3: CASSYRTGGSSEQYF. Written as DNA, the CDR3 is TGTGCCAGCAGCTATCGGACAGGGGGCTCGAGCGAGCAGTACTTC.

There are many counts of this clonotype. V and J are TRBV24-1 and TRBJ2-7; tentative D call: TRBD2 (5 bases). This CDR3 has 17 amino acids. With 3 bases removed from V and 0 bases from J, the gap between germline ends came to 17 bases. CDR1 is KGHDR and CDR2 is SFDVKD in the germline V gene. The CDR3, as DNA: TGTGCCACCAGTGATACCCCTACTCCGGGAAGCTCCTACGAGCAGTACTTC. It is translated as CATSDTPTPGSSYEQYF.

In regard to this clonotype: A much larger clone differs from this one at a single base, so this may be a read error. This chain uses TRBV20-1 with TRBJ2-7, with D perhaps TRBD1 (6 bases). Germline lookup yields CDR1 DFQATT and CDR2 SNEGSKA (reference sequence). CDR3 size: 15 residues. The CDR3 DNA follows: TGCGGTGCTAGAGCCGCTCAGGGGCCTGCTCGTGAGCAGTACTTC. Protein: CGARAAQGPAREQYF.

The chain uses TRBV7-2 and TRBJ1-5, with 10 nucleotides matching TRBD1. V was clipped by 6 bases and J by 6 bases; unmatched bases: 11. This CDR3 has 16 residues. Germline loops: CDR1 SGHTA, CDR2 FQGNSA. CDR3 sequence: CASSPRRQGAGQPQHF. CDR3 nucleotide sequence: TGTGCCAGCAGTCCAAGGCGACAGGGGGCGGGTCAGCCCCAGCATTTT.

This clonotype was detected once. The chain has TRBV20-1 and TRBJ2-5; 9 bases are a match to TRBD2. Germline-derived CDR1 and CDR2 are DFQATT and SNEGSKA (reference sequence). Trimming removed 1 base from V and 5 bases from J; junction bases left unmatched: 11. This CDR3 contains 16 residues. The CDR3 sequence: CSARGREGLDWETQYF. The CDR3 coding sequence is TGCAGTGCTAGAGGGCGGGAGGGCCTCGATTGGGAGACCCAGTACTTC.

This clonotype is a singleton in its sample. This chain connects TRBV2 to TRBJ1-2; D unclear. The V and J ends lost 4 bases and 5 bases respectively, with 11 bases between them. The CDR3 totals 13 residues. Per germline, CDR1 SNHLY and CDR2 FYNNEI. DNA for the CDR3: TGTGCCAGCAGTGGAAGCAGCCCTTATGGCTACACCTTC. It codes for CASSGSSPYGYTF.

A note on this clonotype: A junction end diverges from the germline sequence, so it may reflect a read error. Here the CDR3 DNA reads TGTACCAGCTCAGTTGGCTACGAGCAGTACTTC. Protein: CTSSVGYEQYF. The chain carries TRBV18 and TRBJ2-7, with no clear D. This CDR3 comprises 11 residues. CDR1 and CDR2 (germline): KGHSH, LQKENI.

This clonotype has at least ten counts. The chain uses TRBV7-8 and TRBJ2-7; D is unresolved. The V end was cut by 7 bases, the J end by 0 bases, with 13 bases between. Germline assignment: CDR1 SGHVS and CDR2 FQNEAQ. CDR3 size: 14 residues. The CDR3 reads CASTLSTDSYEQYF. CDR3 DNA: TGTGCCAGCACGCTCAGTACAGACTCCTACGAGCAGTACTTC.

This clonotype showed up just a few times. The chain uses TRBV14 and TRBJ1-2; D perhaps matches TRBD1 (5 bases). Looked up from germline, CDR1 is SGHDN and CDR2 is FVKESK. The CDR3 totals 16 residues. V lost 6 bases and J 3 bases, leaving 20 bases between the germline ends. The CDR3 sequence: CASSYSIQRGDYGYTF. The CDR3 coding sequence is TGTGCCAGCAGTTACTCGATACAGCGAGGGGACTATGGCTACACCTTC.